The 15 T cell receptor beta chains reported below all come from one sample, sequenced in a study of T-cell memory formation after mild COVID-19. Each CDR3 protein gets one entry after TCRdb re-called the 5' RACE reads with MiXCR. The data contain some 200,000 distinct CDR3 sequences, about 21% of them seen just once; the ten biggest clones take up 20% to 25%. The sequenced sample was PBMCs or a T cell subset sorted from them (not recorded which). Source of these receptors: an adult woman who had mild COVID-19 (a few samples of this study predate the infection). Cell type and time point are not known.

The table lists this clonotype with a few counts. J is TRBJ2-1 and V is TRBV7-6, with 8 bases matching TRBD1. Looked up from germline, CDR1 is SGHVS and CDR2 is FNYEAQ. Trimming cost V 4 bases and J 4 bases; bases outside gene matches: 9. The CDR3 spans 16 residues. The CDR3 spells CASSSDRGGNYNEQFF. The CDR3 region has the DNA TGTGCCAGCAGCTCCGACAGGGGTGGGAATTACAATGAGCAGTTCTTC.

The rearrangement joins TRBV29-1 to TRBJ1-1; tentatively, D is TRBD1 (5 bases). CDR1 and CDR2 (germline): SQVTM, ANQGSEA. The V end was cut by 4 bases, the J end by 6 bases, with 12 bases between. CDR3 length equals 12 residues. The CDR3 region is CSVVGDLAEAFF. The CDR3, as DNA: TGCAGCGTTGTGGGGGACTTAGCTGAAGCTTTCTTT.

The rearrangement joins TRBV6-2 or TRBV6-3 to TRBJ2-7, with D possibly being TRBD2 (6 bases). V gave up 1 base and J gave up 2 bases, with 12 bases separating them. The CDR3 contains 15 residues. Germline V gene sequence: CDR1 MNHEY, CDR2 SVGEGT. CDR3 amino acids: CASSYFLASTYEQYF. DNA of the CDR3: TGTGCCAGCAGTTACTTCCTAGCGTCTACCTACGAGCAGTACTTC.

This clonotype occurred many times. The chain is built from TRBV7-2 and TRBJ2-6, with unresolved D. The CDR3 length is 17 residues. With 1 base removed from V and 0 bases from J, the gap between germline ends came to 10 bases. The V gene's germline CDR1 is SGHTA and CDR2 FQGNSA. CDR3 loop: CASSLVGSYSGANVLTF. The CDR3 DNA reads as TGTGCCAGCAGCTTAGTTGGCAGTTACTCTGGGGCCAACGTCCTGACTTTC. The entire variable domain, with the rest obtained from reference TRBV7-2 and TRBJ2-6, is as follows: GAGVSQSPSNKVTEKGKDVELRCDPISGHTALYWYRQSLGQGLEFLIYFQGNSAPDKSGLPSDRFSAERTGGSVSTLTIQRTQQEDSAVYLCASSLVGSYSGANVLTFGAGSRLTVL.

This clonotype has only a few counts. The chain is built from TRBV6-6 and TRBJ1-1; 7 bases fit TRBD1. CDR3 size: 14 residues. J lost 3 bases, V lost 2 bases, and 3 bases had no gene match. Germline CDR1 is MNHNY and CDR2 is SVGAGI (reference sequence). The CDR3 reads CASSYLQGDTEAFF. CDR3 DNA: TGTGCCAGCAGTTACCTCCAGGGGGACACTGAAGCTTTCTTT.

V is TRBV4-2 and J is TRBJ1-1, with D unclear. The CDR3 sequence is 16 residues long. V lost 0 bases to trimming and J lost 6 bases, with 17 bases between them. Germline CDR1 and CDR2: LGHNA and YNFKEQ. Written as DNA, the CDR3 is TGTGCCAGCAGCCAAGAGGGCTACGGGGTAAGTCCTGAAGCTTTCTTT. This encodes CASSQEGYGVSPEAFF.

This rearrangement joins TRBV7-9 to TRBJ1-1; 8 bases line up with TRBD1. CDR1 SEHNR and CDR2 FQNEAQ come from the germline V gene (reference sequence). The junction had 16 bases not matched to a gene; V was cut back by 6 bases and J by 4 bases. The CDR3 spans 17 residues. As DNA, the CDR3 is TGTGCCAGCAGGGCTACTGCAGGGGGCTCTGTTTTCACTGAAGCTTTCTTT. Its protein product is CASRATAGGSVFTEAFF.

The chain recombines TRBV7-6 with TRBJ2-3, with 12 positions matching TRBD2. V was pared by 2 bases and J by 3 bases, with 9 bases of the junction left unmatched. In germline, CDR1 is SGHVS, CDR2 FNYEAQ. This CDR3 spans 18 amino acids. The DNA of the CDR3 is TGTGCCAGCAGCTTAAGCGCTAGCGGGAGGGGTCGAACAGATACGCAGTATTTT. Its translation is CASSLSASGRGRTDTQYF.

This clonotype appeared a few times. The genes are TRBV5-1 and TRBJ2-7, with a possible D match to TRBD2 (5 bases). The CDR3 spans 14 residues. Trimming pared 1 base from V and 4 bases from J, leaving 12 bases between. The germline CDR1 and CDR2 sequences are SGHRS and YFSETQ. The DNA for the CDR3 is TGCGCCAGCAGCTTGATTGCGGGTACTTACGAGCAGTACTTC. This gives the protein CASSLIAGTYEQYF.

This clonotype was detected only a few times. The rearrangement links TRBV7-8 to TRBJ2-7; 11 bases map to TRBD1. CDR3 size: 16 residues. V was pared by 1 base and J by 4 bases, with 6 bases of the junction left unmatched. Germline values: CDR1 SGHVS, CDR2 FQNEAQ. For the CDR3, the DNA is TGTGCCAGCAGCTTAGATGGGGGACAGGGGGAGTACGAGCAGTACTTC. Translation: CASSLDGGQGEYEQYF.

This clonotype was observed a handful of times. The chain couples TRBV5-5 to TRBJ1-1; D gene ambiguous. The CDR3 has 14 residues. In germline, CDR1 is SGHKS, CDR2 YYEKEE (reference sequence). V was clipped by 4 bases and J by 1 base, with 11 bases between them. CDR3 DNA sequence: TGTGCCAGCAGCCCAGGAGGGCCGAACACTGAAGCTTTCTTT. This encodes CASSPGGPNTEAFF.

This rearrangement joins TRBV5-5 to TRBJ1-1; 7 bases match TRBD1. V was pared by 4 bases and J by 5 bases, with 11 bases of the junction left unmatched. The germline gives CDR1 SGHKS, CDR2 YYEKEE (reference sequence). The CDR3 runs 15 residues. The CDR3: CASSPWDRGSTEAFF. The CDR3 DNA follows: TGTGCCAGCAGCCCGTGGGACAGAGGATCAACTGAAGCTTTCTTT.

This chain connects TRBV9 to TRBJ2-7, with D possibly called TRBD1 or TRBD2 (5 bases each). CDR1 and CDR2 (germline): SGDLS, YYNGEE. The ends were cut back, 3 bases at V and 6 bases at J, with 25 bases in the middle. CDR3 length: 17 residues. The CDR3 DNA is TGTGCCAGCAGCGCGCCTTTGGGGAGTGGGGGAGACAGCGAGCAGTACTTC. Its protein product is CASSAPLGSGGDSEQYF. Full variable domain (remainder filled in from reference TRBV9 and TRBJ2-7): DSGVTQTPKHLITATGQRVTLRCSPRSGDLSVYWYQQSLDQGLQFLIQYYNGEERAKGNILERFSAQQFPDLHSELNLSSLELGDSALYFCASSAPLGSGGDSEQYFGPGTRLTVT.

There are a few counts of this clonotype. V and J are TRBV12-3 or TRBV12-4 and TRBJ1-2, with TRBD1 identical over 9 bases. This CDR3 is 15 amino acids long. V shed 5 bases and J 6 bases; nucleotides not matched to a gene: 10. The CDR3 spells CASSPNRGPGNGYTF. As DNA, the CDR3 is TGTGCCAGCAGTCCGAACAGGGGGCCTGGGAATGGCTACACCTTC.

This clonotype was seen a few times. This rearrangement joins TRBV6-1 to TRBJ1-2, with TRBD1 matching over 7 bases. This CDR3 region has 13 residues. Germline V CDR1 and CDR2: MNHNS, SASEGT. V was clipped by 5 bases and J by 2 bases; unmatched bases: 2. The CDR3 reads CASSWDSNYGYTF. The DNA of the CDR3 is TGTGCCAGCAGTTGGGACAGCAACTATGGCTACACCTTC.